The T cell receptor beta chain under discussion was sequenced for a study of blood T cells in healthy people across ages. Study results and limitations: Unsorted PBMCs ruled out conclusive naive versus antigen-experienced comparison.

The sample holds one count of this clonotype. As yet, its antigen is unknown. Trimming removed 4 bases from V and 8 bases from J; junction bases left unmatched: 9. Per germline, CDR1 SGHRS and CDR2 YFSETQ. This CDR3 is built from 14 residues. Combining a sample-barcoded 5' primer with a J-beta primer mix, a second PCR ran for roughly 6 to 12 cycles. One entry per CDR3 protein results from TCRdb running MiXCR on the 5' RACE reads. The table shows about 1.6 million distinct CDR3 sequences, with around 35% occurring only once. The chain couples TRBV5-1 to TRBJ1-1, with 9 bases aligning to TRBD1. Sequencing was done on a sample of blood. The receptor comes from a woman in her 30s in good health. The CDR3 here is CASSIGGQGEEAFF. CDR3 bases: TGCGCCAGCAGCATTGGGGGACAGGGAGAAGAAGCTTTCTTT.